The clone carrying this T cell receptor beta chain was seen more than once but under ten times. Its antigen is unknown. These data come from a study of T-cell memory formation after mild COVID-19. Overall study context: Clusters of TCRs were largely donor specific. General study findings and limits: Some SARS-CoV-2-responding clones were already detected in memory before infection.

The authors produced TCR alpha and TCR beta cDNA libraries with sample barcodes and UMIs by 5'RACE using constant-segment primers. TCRdb processed the 5' RACE reads anew with MiXCR; each CDR3 protein has one entry. In the table there are approximately 340,000 distinct CDR3 sequences, about a sixth of which are singletons. The CDR3 length is 18 residues. The germline V gene encodes CDR1 KGHDR and CDR2 SFDVKD. Trimming took 2 bases from V and 1 from J, leaving 18 bases between them. The receptor comes from a man younger than 35 who had mild COVID-19 (a few samples of this study predate the infection). Cell type and time point are not known. The chain carries TRBV24-1 and TRBJ2-3; either TRBD1 or TRBD2 may supply D (5 bases each). The specimen was PBMCs or a T cell subset sorted from them (not recorded which). CDR3 nucleotide sequence: TGTGCCACCAGTGATTCTCCCGGGGCCACCTACCGCACAGATACGCAGTATTTT. Residues: CATSDSPGATYRTDTQYF.